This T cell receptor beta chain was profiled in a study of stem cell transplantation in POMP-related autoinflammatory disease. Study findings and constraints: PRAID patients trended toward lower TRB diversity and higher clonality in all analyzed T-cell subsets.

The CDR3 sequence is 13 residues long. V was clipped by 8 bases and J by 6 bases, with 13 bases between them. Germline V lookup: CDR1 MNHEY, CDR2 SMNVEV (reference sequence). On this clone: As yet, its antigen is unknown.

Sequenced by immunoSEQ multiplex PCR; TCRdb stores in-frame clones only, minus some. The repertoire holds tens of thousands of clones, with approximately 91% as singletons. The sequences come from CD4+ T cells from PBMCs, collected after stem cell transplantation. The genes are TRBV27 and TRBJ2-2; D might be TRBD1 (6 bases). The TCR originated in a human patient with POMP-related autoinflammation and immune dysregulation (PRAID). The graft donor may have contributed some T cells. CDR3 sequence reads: CASYDGGPGELFF. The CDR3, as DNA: TGTGCCAGCTACGATGGGGGCCCCGGGGAGCTGTTTTTT.